This entry describes one T cell receptor (beta chain). The antigen remains unidentified. Repertoires were generated with immunoSEQ multiplex PCR, while TCRdb's copy carries only in-frame clones and drops some. The data contain about 130,000 clones, 94% of them singletons. The sample belongs to a study of T cell responses to AZD1222 COVID-19 vaccine. The wider study: Second-dose groups at about 4 or about 12 weeks were pooled. Overall study findings and caveats: Of the AZD1222 recipients, only 5 to 7 were seropositive at baseline.

The CDR3 covers 13 residues. CDR1 is WSHSY, CDR2 SAAADI, per germline. The V end lost 2 bases, the J end lost 10 bases, and 12 bases lay between the germline ends. The origin of this receptor is an adult in good health. This chain connects TRBV10-2 to TRBJ2-1; no clear D. The sample consisted of peripheral blood, taken on day 0 of AZD1222 vaccination. This chain's CDR3 is CASSEMRIGEQFF. DNA of the CDR3: TGCGCCAGCAGTGAGATGCGGATCGGGGAGCAGTTCTTC.